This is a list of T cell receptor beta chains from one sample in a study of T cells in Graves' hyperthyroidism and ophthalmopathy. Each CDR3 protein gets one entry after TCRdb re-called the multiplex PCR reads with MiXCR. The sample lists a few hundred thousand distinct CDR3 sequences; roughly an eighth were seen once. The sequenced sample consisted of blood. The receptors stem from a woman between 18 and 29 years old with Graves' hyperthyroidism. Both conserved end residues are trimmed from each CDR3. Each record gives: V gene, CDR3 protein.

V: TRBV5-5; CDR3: ASSSSGGNPQMN
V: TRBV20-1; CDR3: SAGRQGGSGNTIY
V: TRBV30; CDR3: AYRVQGTTSTEAF
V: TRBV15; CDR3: ATSRDFSRLSSYNEQF
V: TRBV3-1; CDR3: ASSQDRRRTGNEKLF
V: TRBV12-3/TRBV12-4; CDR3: ASSFEGQPQH
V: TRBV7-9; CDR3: ASSFLNVVAGGGYNEQF
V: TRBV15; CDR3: ATSRAPDYSNQPQH
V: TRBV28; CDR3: ASSSPIQETQY
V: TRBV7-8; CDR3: ASSLGNFNEKLF
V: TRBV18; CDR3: ASSARLAANTGELF
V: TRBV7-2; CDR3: ASSLASYASPVYGYT
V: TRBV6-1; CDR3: ASSEGGGLETQY
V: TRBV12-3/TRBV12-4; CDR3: ASSWSGTETQY
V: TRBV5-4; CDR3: ASSSLAGSYNEQF
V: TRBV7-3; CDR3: ASSPSQDAGEQF
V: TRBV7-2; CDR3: ASSLGAGGGNEQF
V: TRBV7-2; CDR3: ASSLGTSRNEQF
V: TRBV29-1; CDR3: SVERREGSGNTIY
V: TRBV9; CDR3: ASSVDGTSMEF
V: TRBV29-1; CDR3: SVGEHTLYEQY
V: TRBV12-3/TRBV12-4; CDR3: ASSLGLDRGRTDTQY
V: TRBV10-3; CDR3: AIGEDRGSTEAF
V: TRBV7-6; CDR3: ASSRGTDSNQPQH
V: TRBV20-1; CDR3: SARVQGNNSPLH
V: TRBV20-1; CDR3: SARVGTSDDTDTQY
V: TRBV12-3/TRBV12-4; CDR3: ASSAQGFVGYT
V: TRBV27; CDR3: ASSLGYNSPLH
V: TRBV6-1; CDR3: ASSEALTGTSGSYNEQF
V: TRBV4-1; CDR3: ASSQGPGRPNNSPLH
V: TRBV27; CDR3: ASRGVYEQY
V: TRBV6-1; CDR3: ASSEVQVTEAF
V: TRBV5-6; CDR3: ASSGQTGNTEAF
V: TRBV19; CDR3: ASSKGPDRGNQPQH
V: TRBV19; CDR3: ASTGTGTDFTYGYT
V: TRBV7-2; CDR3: ASSLYRWGSNQPQH
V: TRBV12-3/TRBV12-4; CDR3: ASSFAGEGNQPQH
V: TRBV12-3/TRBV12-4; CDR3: ASSPHLPGPRAGQPQH
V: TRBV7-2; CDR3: ASVAISYNEQF
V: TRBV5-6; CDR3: ASSPLQGAKGYT
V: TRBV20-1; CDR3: SARAPGQGISYEQY
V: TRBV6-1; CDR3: ASSEAPTGTVQPQH
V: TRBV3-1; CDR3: ASSQGKTVMNTEAF
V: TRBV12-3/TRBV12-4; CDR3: ASSLQAHYEQY
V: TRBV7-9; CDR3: ASGRTGGTEAF
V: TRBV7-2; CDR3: ASSLAGQRNTEAF
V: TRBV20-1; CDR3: SATEQGAYEQY
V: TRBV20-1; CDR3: SATRGDEAF
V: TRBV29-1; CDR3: SVESYGYT
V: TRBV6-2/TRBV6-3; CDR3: ASSYSVTANSPLH
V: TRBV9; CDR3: ASSYGTLNTGELF
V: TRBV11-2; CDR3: ASSLVGLAGGLTDTQY
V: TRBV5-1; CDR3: ASAGTGGYEQY
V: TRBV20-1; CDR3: SASPRVGAWDTQY
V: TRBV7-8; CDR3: ASSLKGQPDTGELF
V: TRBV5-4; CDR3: ATSRGLAGGLNTGELF
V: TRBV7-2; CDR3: ASSINRDTWANVLT